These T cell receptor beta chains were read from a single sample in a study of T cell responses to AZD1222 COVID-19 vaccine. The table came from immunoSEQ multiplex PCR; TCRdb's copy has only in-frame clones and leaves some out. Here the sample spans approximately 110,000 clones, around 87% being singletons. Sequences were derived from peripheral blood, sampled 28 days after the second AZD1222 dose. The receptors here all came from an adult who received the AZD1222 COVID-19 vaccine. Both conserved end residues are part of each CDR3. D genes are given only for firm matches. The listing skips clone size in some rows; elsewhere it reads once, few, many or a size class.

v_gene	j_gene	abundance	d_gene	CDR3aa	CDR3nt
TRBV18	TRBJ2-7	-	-	CASSPGQYYEQYF	TGTGCCAGCTCACCCGGACAGTACTACGAGCAGTACTTC
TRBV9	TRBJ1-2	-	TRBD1	CASSATTTGGDGYGYTF	TGTGCCAGCAGCGCCACGACTACAGGGGGGGACGGCTATGGCTACACCTTC
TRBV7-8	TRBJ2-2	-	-	CASRKAGSNTGELFF	TGTGCCAGCAGGAAGGCGGGGTCGAACACCGGGGAGCTGTTTTTT
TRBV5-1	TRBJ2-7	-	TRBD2	CASSLGGLAATYEQYF	TGCGCCAGCAGCTTGGGGGGACTAGCGGCAACCTACGAGCAGTACTTC
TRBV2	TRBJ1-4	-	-	CASRASTLGEEKLFF	TGTGCCAGCAGGGCCTCGACCCTTGGCGAAGAAAAACTGTTTTTT
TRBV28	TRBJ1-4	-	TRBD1	CASSSGGASNEKLFF	TGTGCCAGCAGTTCAGGGGGGGCAAGTAATGAAAAACTGTTTTTT
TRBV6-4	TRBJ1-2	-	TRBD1	CASSEGADRAGGYTF	TGTGCCAGCAGTGAAGGGGCGGACAGGGCAGGTGGCTACACCTTC
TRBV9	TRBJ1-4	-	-	CASSTTGKANEKLFF	TGTGCCAGCAGCACCACAGGGAAGGCTAATGAAAAACTGTTTTTT
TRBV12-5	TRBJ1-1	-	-	CASGFWTGQEAEAFF	TGTGCTAGTGGTTTCTGGACGGGTCAGGAGGCTGAAGCTTTCTTT
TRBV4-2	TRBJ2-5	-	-	CASSQDSGQPETQYF	TGTGCCAGCAGCCAAGACTCGGGCCAACCGGAGACCCAGTACTTC
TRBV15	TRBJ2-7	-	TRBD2	CATSRLAGVYYEQYF	TGTGCCACCAGCAGACTAGCGGGAGTATATTACGAGCAGTACTTC
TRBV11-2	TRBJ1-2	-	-	CASSLVRDNTLNYGYTF	TGTGCCAGCAGCTTAGTCAGAGATAATACCCTTAACTATGGCTACACCTTC
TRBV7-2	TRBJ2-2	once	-	CASSSLSLLGTGELFF	TGTGCCAGCAGCTCATTATCGTTGCTAGGCACCGGGGAGCTGTTTTTT
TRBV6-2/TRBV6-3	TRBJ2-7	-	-	CASSYDLSYEQYF	TGTGCCAGCAGTTACGATTTGTCCTACGAGCAGTACTTC
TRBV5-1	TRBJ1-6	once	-	CASSDDSSSPLHF	TGCGCCAGCAGCGACGACAGCTCCTCACCCCTCCACTTT
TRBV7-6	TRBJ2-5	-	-	CASSLASGTHKETQYF	TGTGCCAGCAGCTTAGCCTCTGGGACACATAAAGAGACCCAGTACTTC
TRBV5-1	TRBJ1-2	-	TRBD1	CASSLEQGAWYGYTF	TGCGCCAGCAGCTTGGAACAGGGGGCCTGGTATGGCTACACCTTC
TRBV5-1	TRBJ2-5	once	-	CASWRGAEETQYF	TGCGCCAGCTGGAGGGGGGCCGAAGAGACCCAGTACTTC
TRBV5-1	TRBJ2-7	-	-	CASSLAIGGYEQYF	TGCGCCAGCAGCTTGGCCATCGGGGGCTACGAGCAGTACTTC
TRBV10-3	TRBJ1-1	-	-	CASHSSSMNTEAFF	TGTGCCTCACATAGTAGCAGTATGAACACTGAAGCTTTCTTT
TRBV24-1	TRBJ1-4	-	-	CATSDTRAATNEKLFF	TGTGCCACCAGTGACACCCGGGCGGCAACTAATGAAAAACTGTTTTTT
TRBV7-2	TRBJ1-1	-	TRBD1	CASSLPGTVEAFF	TGTGCCAGCAGCTTACCTGGGACAGTTGAAGCTTTCTTT
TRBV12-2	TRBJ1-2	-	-	CASRLRQGGGYTF	TGTGCAAGTCGCTTGAGACAGGGTGGTGGCTACACCTTC
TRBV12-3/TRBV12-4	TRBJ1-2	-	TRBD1	CASSLGQNYGYTF	TGTGCCAGCAGTTTGGGACAGAACTATGGCTACACCTTC
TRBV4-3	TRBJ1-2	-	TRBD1	CASSQGSHKTGEGGYTF	TGCGCCAGCAGCCAAGGTTCCCACAAGACAGGGGAGGGGGGCTACACCTTC
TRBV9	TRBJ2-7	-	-	CASSKGPYEQYF	TGTGCCAGCAGCAAGGGGCCCTACGAGCAGTACTTC